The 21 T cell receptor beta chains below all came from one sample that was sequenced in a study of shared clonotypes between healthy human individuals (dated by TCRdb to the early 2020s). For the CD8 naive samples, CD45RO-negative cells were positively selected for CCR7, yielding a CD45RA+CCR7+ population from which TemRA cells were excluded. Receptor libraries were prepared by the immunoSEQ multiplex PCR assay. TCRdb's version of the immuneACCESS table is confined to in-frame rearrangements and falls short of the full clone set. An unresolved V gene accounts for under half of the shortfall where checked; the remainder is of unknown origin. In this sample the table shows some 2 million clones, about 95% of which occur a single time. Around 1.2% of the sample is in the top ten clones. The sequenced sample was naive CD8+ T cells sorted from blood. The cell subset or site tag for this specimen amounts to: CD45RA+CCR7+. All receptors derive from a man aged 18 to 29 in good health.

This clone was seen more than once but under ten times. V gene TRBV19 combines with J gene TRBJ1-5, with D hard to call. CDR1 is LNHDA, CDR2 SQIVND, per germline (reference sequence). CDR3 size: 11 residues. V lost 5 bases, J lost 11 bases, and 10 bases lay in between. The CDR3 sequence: CASSVAWTQHF. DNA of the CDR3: TGTGCCAGTAGTGTGGCCTGGACCCAGCATTTT.

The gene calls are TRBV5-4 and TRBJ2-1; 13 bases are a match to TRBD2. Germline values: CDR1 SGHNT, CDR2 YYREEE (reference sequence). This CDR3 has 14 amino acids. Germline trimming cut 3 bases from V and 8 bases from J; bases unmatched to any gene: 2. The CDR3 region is CASSWGLAGYEQFF. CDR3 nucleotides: TGTGCCAGCAGCTGGGGACTAGCGGGGTATGAGCAGTTCTTC.

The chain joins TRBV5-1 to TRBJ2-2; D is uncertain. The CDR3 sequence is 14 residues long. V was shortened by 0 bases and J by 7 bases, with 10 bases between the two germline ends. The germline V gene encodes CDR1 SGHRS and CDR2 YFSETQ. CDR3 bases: TGCGCCAGCAGCTTGGGCGACCTTATCGGGGAGCTGTTTTTT. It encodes CASSLGDLIGELFF.

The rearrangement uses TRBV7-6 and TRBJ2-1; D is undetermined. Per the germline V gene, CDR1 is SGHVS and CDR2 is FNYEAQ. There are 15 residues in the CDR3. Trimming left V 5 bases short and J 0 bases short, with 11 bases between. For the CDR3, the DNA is TGTGCCAGCAGCATCAGGATGAGCTCCTACAATGAGCAGTTCTTC. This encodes CASSIRMSSYNEQFF. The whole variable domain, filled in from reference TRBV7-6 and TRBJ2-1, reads GAGVSQSPRYKVTKRGQDVALRCDPISGHVSLYWYRQALGQGPEFLTYFNYEAQQDKSGLPNDRFSAERPEGSISTLTIQRTEQRDSAMYRCASSIRMSSYNEQFFGPGTRLTVL.

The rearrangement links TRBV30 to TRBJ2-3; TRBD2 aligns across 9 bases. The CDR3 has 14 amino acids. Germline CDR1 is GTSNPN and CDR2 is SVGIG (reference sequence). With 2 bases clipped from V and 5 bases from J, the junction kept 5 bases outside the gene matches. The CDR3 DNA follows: TGTGCCTGGAGTTTAGCGGGGGAGCAAGATACGCAGTATTTT. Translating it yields CAWSLAGEQDTQYF.

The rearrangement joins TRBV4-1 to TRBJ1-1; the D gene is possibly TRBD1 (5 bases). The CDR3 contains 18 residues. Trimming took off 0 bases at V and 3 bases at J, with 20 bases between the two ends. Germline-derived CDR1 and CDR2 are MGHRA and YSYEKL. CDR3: CASSQDPVGYEGDTEAFF. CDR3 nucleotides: TGCGCCAGCAGCCAAGATCCGGTGGGGTACGAAGGGGACACTGAAGCTTTCTTT.

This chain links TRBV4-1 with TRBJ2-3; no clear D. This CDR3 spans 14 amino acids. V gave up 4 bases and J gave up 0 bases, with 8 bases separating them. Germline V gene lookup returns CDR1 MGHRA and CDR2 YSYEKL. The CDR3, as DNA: TGCGCCAGCAGCCGGCTCCCTAGCACAGATACGCAGTATTTT. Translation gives CASSRLPSTDTQYF.

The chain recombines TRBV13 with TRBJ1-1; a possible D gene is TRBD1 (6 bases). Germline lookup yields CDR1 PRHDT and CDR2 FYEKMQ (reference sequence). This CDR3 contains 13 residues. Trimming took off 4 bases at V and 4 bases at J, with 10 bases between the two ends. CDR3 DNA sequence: TGTGCCAGCAGCTCAGGGGTTGGCACTGAAGCTTTCTTT. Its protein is CASSSGVGTEAFF.

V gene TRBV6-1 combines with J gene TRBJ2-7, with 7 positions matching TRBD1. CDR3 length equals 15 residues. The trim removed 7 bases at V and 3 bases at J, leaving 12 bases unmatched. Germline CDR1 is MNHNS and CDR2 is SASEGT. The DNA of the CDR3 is TGTGCCAGCACCCCCGGGGACAGCACAAACTACGAGCAGTACTTC. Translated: CASTPGDSTNYEQYF.

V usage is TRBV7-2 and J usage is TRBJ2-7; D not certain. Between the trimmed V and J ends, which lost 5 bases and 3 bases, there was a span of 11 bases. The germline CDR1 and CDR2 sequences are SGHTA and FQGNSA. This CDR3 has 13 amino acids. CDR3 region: CASSTPLGYEQYF. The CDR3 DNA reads TGTGCCAGCAGCACGCCCCTAGGCTACGAGCAGTACTTC.

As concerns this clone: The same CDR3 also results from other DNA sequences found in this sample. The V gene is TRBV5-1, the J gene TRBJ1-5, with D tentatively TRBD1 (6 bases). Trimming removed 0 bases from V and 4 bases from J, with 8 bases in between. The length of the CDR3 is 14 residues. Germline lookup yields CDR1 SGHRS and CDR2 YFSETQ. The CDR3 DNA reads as TGCGCCAGCAGCTTGGAGGGGGGAAATCAGCCCCAGCATTTT. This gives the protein CASSLEGGNQPQHF.

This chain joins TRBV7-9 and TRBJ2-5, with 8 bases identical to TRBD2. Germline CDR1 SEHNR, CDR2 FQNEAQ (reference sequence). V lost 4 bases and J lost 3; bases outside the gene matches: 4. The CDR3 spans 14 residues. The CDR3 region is CASSSAGGEETQYF. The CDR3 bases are TGTGCCAGCAGCTCGGCGGGGGGCGAAGAGACCCAGTACTTC.

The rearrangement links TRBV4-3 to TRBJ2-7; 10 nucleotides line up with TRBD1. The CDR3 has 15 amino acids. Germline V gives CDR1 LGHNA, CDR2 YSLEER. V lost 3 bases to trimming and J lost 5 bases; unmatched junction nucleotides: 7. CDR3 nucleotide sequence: TGCGCCAGCAGCCAGGGACAGGGGATAGACAACGAGCAGTACTTC. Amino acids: CASSQGQGIDNEQYF.

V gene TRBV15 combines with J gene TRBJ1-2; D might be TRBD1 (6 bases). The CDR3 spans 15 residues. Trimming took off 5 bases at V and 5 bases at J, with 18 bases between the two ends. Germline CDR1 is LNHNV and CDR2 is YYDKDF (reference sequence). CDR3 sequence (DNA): TGTGCCACCAGCGGACCCCCGGGACACCCGTATGGCTACACCTTC. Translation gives CATSGPPGHPYGYTF.

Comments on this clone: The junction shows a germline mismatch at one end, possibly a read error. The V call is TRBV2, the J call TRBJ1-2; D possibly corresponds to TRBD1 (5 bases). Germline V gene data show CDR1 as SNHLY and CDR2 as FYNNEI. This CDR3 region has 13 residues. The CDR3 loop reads CAGSFRGVDGYTF. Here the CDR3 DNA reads TGTGCCGGCAGTTTCAGAGGGGTGGATGGCTACACCTTC.

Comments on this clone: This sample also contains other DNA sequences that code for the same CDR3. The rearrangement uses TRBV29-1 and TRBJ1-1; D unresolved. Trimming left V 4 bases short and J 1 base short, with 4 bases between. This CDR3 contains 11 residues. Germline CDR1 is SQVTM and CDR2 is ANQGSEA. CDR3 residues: CSVGRNTEAFF. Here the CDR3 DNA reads TGCAGCGTTGGGAGGAACACTGAAGCTTTCTTT.

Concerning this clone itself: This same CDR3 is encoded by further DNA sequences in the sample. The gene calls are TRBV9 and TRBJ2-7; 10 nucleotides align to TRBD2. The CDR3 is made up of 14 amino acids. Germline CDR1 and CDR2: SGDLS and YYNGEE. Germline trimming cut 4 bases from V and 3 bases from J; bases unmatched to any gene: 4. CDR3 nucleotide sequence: TGTGCCAGCAGCCCCGGACTAGCGGACTACGAGCAGTACTTC. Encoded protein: CASSPGLADYEQYF.

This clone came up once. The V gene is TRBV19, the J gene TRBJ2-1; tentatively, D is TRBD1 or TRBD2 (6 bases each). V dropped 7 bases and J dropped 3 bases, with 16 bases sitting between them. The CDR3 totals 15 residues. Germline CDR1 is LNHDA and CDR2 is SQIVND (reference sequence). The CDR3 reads CASTTVGGGYNEQFF. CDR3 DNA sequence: TGTGCCAGTACCACCGTAGGAGGGGGCTACAATGAGCAGTTCTTC.

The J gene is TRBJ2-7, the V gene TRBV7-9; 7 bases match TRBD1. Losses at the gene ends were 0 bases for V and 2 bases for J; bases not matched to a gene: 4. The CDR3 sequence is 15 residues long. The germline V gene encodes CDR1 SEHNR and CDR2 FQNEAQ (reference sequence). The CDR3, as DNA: TGTGCCAGCAGCTTAGCCAGGGGGTTGGCCTACGAGCAGTACTTC. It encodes CASSLARGLAYEQYF.

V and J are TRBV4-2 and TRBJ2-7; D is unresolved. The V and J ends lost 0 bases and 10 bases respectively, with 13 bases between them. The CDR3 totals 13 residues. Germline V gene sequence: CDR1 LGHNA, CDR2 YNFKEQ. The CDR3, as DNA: TGTGCCAGCAGCCAAGAGGCTGCTAACGTACAGTACTTC. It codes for CASSQEAANVQYF.

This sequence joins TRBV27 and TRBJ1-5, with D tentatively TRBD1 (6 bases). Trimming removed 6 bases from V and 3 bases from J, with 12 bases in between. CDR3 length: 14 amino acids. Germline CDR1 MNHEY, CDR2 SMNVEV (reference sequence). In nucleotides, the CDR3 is TGTGCCAGCAGGGCAGGGGTTTCCAATCAGCCCCAGCATTTT. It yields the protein CASRAGVSNQPQHF.